This entry lists 23 T cell receptor beta chains sequenced from one sample in a study of response to subunit inactivated influenza vaccine. TCRdb re-derived calls from the RT-PCR reads in MiXCR, one entry per CDR3 protein. The table has more than 150,000 distinct CDR3 sequences, about 9% seen once; the top ten hold approximately 11%. Here the sequenced sample was non-naive T cells sorted from PBMCs, taken on the day of vaccination. The receptors shown here come from a man aged 45 to 65 who received an inactivated influenza vaccine.

In its sample, this clonotype was seen a few times. This chain uses TRBV20-1 with TRBJ2-3; D ambiguous. There are 12 residues in the CDR3. Germline V gives CDR1 DFQATT, CDR2 SNEGSKA (reference sequence). V was shortened by 8 bases and J by 3 bases, with 12 bases between the two germline ends. The CDR3 protein is CSPKWVTDTQYF. Written as DNA, the CDR3 is TGCAGTCCAAAATGGGTGACAGATACGCAGTATTTT.

There are a few counts of this clonotype. The rearrangement uses TRBV15 and TRBJ1-1; D remains unclear. V was pared by 0 bases and J by 5 bases, with 10 bases between. CDR1 and CDR2 from the germline V gene are LNHNV and YYDKDF (reference sequence). The CDR3 consists of 14 residues. The CDR3 protein is CATSRDQVGTEAFF. The CDR3, as DNA: TGTGCCACCAGCAGAGATCAGGTTGGGACTGAAGCTTTCTTT.

In this sample, this clonotype turned up many times. The chain has TRBV12-3 or TRBV12-4 and TRBJ2-5; tentatively, D is TRBD1 or TRBD2 (6 bases each). V was shortened by 7 bases and J by 9 bases, with 18 bases between the two germline ends. CDR3 length: 13 amino acids. CDR3 protein: CASTFPGDLAQYF. In DNA, the CDR3 is TGTGCCAGCACCTTCCCAGGGGACTTAGCCCAGTACTTC.

This clonotype was counted only a few times. The chain recombines TRBV12-5 with TRBJ1-5, with 10 bases that match TRBD1. Germline-derived CDR1 and CDR2 are LGHNT and FRNRAP. The CDR3 is 14 amino acids. The V and J ends lost 4 bases and 5 bases, in that order; junction bases with no gene match: 2. The CDR3 loop reads CASGSGTGDQPQHF. CDR3 nucleotides: TGTGCTAGTGGTTCGGGGACAGGGGATCAGCCCCAGCATTTT. Filled out from reference TRBV12-5 and TRBJ1-5, the complete variable domain reads DARVTQTPRHKVTEMGQEVTMRCQPILGHNTVFWYRQTMMQGLELLAYFRNRAPLDDSGMPKDRFSAEMPDATLATLKIQPSEPRDSAVYFCASGSGTGDQPQHFGDGTRLSIL.

This clonotype showed up many times. The rearrangement uses TRBV20-1 and TRBJ2-1; D not resolved. The CDR3 contains 14 residues. The V gene lost 0 bases and the J gene lost 4 bases, with 10 bases spanning the gap. Germline CDR1 is DFQATT and CDR2 is SNEGSKA (reference sequence). DNA for the CDR3: TGCAGTGCTAGAGAAGGGCAAGTGTACAATGAGCAGTTCTTC. The encoded protein is CSAREGQVYNEQFF.

The V and J genes are TRBV2 and TRBJ2-5; D not resolved. Per germline, CDR1 SNHLY and CDR2 FYNNEI. V was trimmed by 1 base and J by 6 bases, leaving 6 bases between them. The CDR3 covers 12 residues. As DNA, the CDR3 is TGTGCCAGCAGTGAAGGGTGGCAGACCCAGTACTTC. Protein product: CASSEGWQTQYF. The full variable domain, completed using reference TRBV2 and TRBJ2-5, is EPEVTQTPSHQVTQMGQEVILRCVPISNHLYFYWYRQILGQKVEFLVSFYNNEISEKSEIFDDQFSVERPDGSNFTLKIRSTKLEDSAMYFCASSEGWQTQYFGPGTRLLVL.

This clonotype was observed at least ten times. The CDR3 DNA sequence: TGTGCCAGCAGCCAAGTAACTTATTCACCCCTCCACTTT. Translating it yields CASSQVTYSPLHF. This chain joins TRBV3-1 and TRBJ1-6; D unclear. V lost 1 base and J 8 bases, leaving 6 bases between the germline ends. The CDR3 has 13 amino acids. CDR1 is LGHDT and CDR2 is YNNKEL in the germline V gene (reference sequence).

The chain recombines TRBV3-1 with TRBJ1-1; possible D gene TRBD1, 5 bases. Trimming shortened V by 8 bases and J by 2 bases, and 15 bases separated the two germline ends. Germline assignment: CDR1 LGHDT and CDR2 YNNKEL (reference sequence). This CDR3 contains 14 residues. The CDR3 bases are TGTGCCAGCTCACAAGTGGGGGGTAACACTGAAGCTTTCTTT. Its translation: CASSQVGGNTEAFF.

The table lists this clonotype with many counts. The rearrangement uses TRBV10-3 and TRBJ2-1; D gene unclear. The CDR3 runs to 15 residues. Trimming cost V 6 bases and J 0 bases, with 12 bases left between them. The V gene's germline CDR1 is ENHRY and CDR2 SYGVKD. The CDR3 loop reads CAIRKGPSSYNEQFF. DNA of the CDR3: TGTGCCATCAGAAAGGGCCCGAGCTCCTACAATGAGCAGTTCTTC.

This clonotype turned up a few times. The chain combines TRBV20-1 with TRBJ2-3; D remains ambiguous. CDR1 and CDR2 from the germline V gene are DFQATT and SNEGSKA (reference sequence). Trimming removed 5 bases at V and 8 bases at J, with 14 bases between. This CDR3 has 12 amino acids. The CDR3 DNA reads TGCAGTGCTCCACGGATCGCCGGTACGCAGTATTTT. It codes for CSAPRIAGTQYF.

This clonotype turned up a few times. The CDR3 bases are TGTGCCAGCAGCTTAAGGGTGACCGATGGCTACACCTTC. It codes for CASSLRVTDGYTF. The chain links TRBV7-9 to TRBJ1-2; no reliable D call. Germline CDR1 reads SEHNR; CDR2 reads FQNEAQ (reference sequence). The CDR3 runs 13 residues. V was trimmed by 2 bases and J by 6 bases, leaving 10 bases between them.

The gene calls are TRBV6-1 and TRBJ2-2; TRBD1 agrees at 9 bases. V dropped 6 bases and J dropped 5; count of bases not matched to a gene: 10. The germline CDR1 and CDR2 sequences are MNHNS and SASEGT. This CDR3 spans 16 amino acids. CDR3 DNA: TGTGCCAGCAGAGCATTGGGACAGGGAGGAACCGGGGAGCTGTTTTTT. It is translated as CASRALGQGGTGELFF.

The chain combines TRBV5-5 with TRBJ2-4, with a tentative D call TRBD1 (6 bases). Per germline, CDR1 SGHKS and CDR2 YYEKEE (reference sequence). This CDR3 is 13 amino acids long. With 4 bases removed from V and 3 bases from J, the gap between germline ends came to 8 bases. CDR3 protein: CASSRTDKNIQYF. The CDR3 bases are TGTGCCAGCAGCCGGACAGACAAAAACATTCAGTACTTC.

This rearrangement joins TRBV6-2 or TRBV6-3 to TRBJ2-5; TRBD2 aligns across 7 bases. The CDR3 extends over 15 amino acids. CDR1 and CDR2 from the germline V gene are MNHEY and SVGEGT. The V gene end was trimmed by 6 bases and the J gene end by 1 base; junction bases not matched to a gene: 8. The CDR3 DNA follows: TGTGCCAGCAGCTTCGGGACTACTATCCAAGAGACCCAGTACTTC. Protein product: CASSFGTTIQETQYF.

This clonotype was seen a handful of times. The rearrangement links TRBV7-2 to TRBJ2-2, with D hard to call. The CDR3 loop spans 12 amino acids. Germline V lookup: CDR1 SGHTA, CDR2 FQGNSA. V lost 8 bases to trimming and J lost 1 base, with 5 bases between them. CDR3 sequence reads: CASGKNTGELFF. The DNA of the CDR3 is TGTGCCAGCGGCAAGAACACCGGGGAGCTGTTTTTT.

This clonotype appeared a few times. This chain connects TRBV20-1 to TRBJ2-3; weak D call: TRBD1 (6 bases). CDR3 length equals 12 residues. Trimming pared 8 bases from V and 7 bases from J, leaving 16 bases between. The V gene's germline CDR1 is DFQATT and CDR2 SNEGSKA (reference sequence). The CDR3 DNA reads TGCAGTTCCGGTCTCGGACAGAATACGCAGTATTTT. Protein product: CSSGLGQNTQYF.

This clonotype was recorded at least ten times. The rearrangement joins TRBV7-9 to TRBJ2-1; D gene unclear. Trimming removed 5 bases from V and 6 bases from J, with 8 bases in between. This CDR3 region has 12 residues. Germline CDR1 is SEHNR and CDR2 is FQNEAQ (reference sequence). The CDR3 region is CASSTATNEQFF. In nucleotides, the CDR3 is TGTGCCAGCAGCACGGCGACCAATGAGCAGTTCTTC.

The chain recombines TRBV7-6 with TRBJ2-7; D unclear. CDR1 and CDR2 (germline): SGHVS, FNYEAQ. The ends were cut back, 2 bases at V and 2 bases at J, with 10 bases in the middle. The CDR3 is made up of 14 amino acids. The DNA of the CDR3 is TGTGCCAGCAGCTTAAAGGCGGATACCTACGAGCAGTACTTC. Translation gives CASSLKADTYEQYF.

The chain links TRBV18 to TRBJ2-2, with 15 bases that match TRBD2. V lost 3 bases to trimming and J lost 5 bases; unmatched junction nucleotides: 7. Germline lookup yields CDR1 KGHSH and CDR2 LQKENI. The CDR3 is 18 amino acids. The CDR3 reads CASSPSGLAGGRTGELFF. The CDR3 bases are TGTGCCAGCTCACCGTCGGGACTAGCGGGAGGAAGGACCGGGGAGCTGTTTTTT.

The chain's CDR3 is CSARDPPEQFF. The CDR3 DNA sequence: TGCAGTGCTAGAGATCCACCTGAGCAGTTCTTC. The chain links TRBV20-1 to TRBJ2-1; D remains ambiguous. V gave up 0 bases and J gave up 9 bases, with 6 bases separating them. The CDR3 length is 11 residues. From germline, CDR1 is DFQATT and CDR2 SNEGSKA (reference sequence).

This clonotype was seen ten or more times. The chain links TRBV5-1 to TRBJ2-3; D is possibly TRBD2 (5 bases). Deletions cut 2 bases from V and 2 bases from J, with 9 bases between. The CDR3 length is 14 residues. Germline CDR1 and CDR2: SGHRS and YFSETQ. The CDR3 DNA reads TGCGCCAGCAGCTTAGCGGTACCCACAGATACGCAGTATTTT. Its translation: CASSLAVPTDTQYF.

This clonotype was counted many times. The rearrangement uses TRBV20-1 and TRBJ2-5; 10 positions match TRBD1. CDR3 size: 15 residues. Germline trimming cut 3 bases from V and 2 bases from J; bases unmatched to any gene: 6. The V gene's germline CDR1 is DFQATT and CDR2 SNEGSKA (reference sequence). The CDR3 coding sequence is TGCAGTGCTAGGGAGCCGGGACAGGGGCAAGAGACCCAGTACTTC. This translates into CSAREPGQGQETQYF.

This clonotype came up many times. The V gene is TRBV9, the J gene TRBJ2-1; possible D gene TRBD2, 6 bases. The CDR3 runs 15 residues. CDR1 and CDR2 (germline): SGDLS, YYNGEE. The ends were cut back, 0 bases at V and 2 bases at J, with 9 bases in the middle. The CDR3 region is CASSVGRGPYNEQFF. The CDR3, as DNA: TGTGCCAGCAGCGTAGGGAGGGGCCCCTACAATGAGCAGTTCTTC.